The T cell receptor (beta chain) described here comes from a study of blood T cell repertoires in COVID-19. Study details: Some COVID-19 samples were acute and others convalescent; all came from the United States, Italy and Spain. From T cells, B-cell-depleted T cells, or PBMCs came the material, which was cDNA or gDNA.

Germline loops: CDR1 SGHRS, CDR2 YFSETQ. Trimming removed 5 bases from V and 3 bases from J; junction bases left unmatched: 6. The length of the CDR3 is 15 residues. The Seattle patients, enrolled during active infection, were followed longitudinally. How the authors handled the data: Reference gene primer amplification in the assay estimated nucleated cell counts. Profiled with immunoSEQ multiplex PCR; TCRdb holds only in-frame clones, not every one. V, J and clone size derive from that table, while D and trimming were established from the DNA sequence. The sample has approximately 350,000 clones, 87% seen once.

This clonotype originated in a woman aged 45-65 years with COVID-19, enrolled during active disease. Sequenced sample: peripheral blood. The gene calls are TRBV5-1 and TRBJ2-1; 9 nucleotides line up with TRBD1. The CDR3 spells CASSSGTGYYNEQFF. CDR3 in DNA: TGCGCCAGCAGTTCCGGGACAGGGTACTACAATGAGCAGTTCTTC.